The 20 T cell receptor beta chains below all came from one sample that was sequenced in a study of immune reconstitution after stem cell transplant in scleroderma. MiXCR, run by TCRdb on the RT-PCR reads, gives a single entry per CDR3 protein. The profile covers thousands of distinct CDR3 sequences, with more than 7% appearing a single time and 9.8% taken by the ten largest. The sample was acquired before or after autologous hematopoietic stem cell transplantation (not recorded which). The receptors here all came from a female donor with systemic sclerosis.

This clonotype is judged medium-sized. The V and J genes are TRBV5-1 and TRBJ1-2; D gene ambiguous. Germline lookup yields CDR1 SGHRS and CDR2 YFSETQ. V shed 4 bases and J shed 0 bases, with 10 bases lying between them. The CDR3 is 14 residues long. In DNA form, the CDR3 reads TGCGCCAGCAGCCAGCAGGACCCTAACTATGGCTACACCTTC. Amino acid sequence: CASSQQDPNYGYTF.

The chain carries TRBV29-1 and TRBJ2-7; D may be TRBD1 or TRBD2 (6 bases each). Germline V CDR1 and CDR2: SQVTM, ANQGSEA. The length of the CDR3 is 13 residues. The germline V and J ends were trimmed by 7 bases and 4 bases, with 17 bases remaining between them. The CDR3 DNA reads as TGCAGCGCCCGAGGGGGGCAGAATTACGAGCAGTACTTC. Protein sequence: CSARGGQNYEQYF.

This clonotype is medium-sized in the sample. The chain carries TRBV5-1 and TRBJ1-1, with TRBD1 identical over 7 bases. The V gene's germline CDR1 is SGHRS and CDR2 YFSETQ. V gave up 4 bases and J gave up 0 bases; unmatched junction bases: 9. This CDR3 has 16 amino acids. The CDR3 region is CASSQKQGTLNTEAFF. CDR3 nucleotide sequence: TGCGCCAGCAGCCAAAAACAGGGGACGCTGAACACTGAAGCTTTCTTT.

The table lists this clonotype with a few counts. The rearrangement joins TRBV20-1 to TRBJ1-2; 7 nucleotides agree with TRBD1. Germline trimming cut 5 bases from V and 5 bases from J; bases unmatched to any gene: 8. Looked up from germline, CDR1 is DFQATT and CDR2 is SNEGSKA (reference sequence). CDR3 length: 13 amino acids. The CDR3 sequence: CSAFKGAGYGYTF. DNA of the CDR3: TGCAGTGCTTTCAAGGGGGCTGGGTATGGCTACACCTTC.

This clonotype is categorized as medium-sized (0.01 to 0.1%). The chain is built from TRBV2 and TRBJ2-3; weak D call: TRBD2 (6 bases). V was pared by 3 bases and J by 1 base, with 8 bases between. The CDR3 has 14 amino acids. Germline-derived CDR1 and CDR2 are SNHLY and FYNNEI. The CDR3 here is CASSDGGGTDTQYF. CDR3 DNA sequence: TGTGCCAGCAGTGACGGGGGAGGCACAGATACGCAGTATTTT.

This clonotype qualifies as medium-sized. The rearrangement joins TRBV2 to TRBJ2-2; tentatively, D is TRBD2 (5 bases). Trimming removed 1 base at V and 5 bases at J, with 11 bases between. Germline CDR1 and CDR2: SNHLY and FYNNEI. The length of the CDR3 is 15 residues. CDR3 nucleotide sequence: TGTGCCAGCAGTGAAGTGCTAGCAGGTACCGGGGAGCTGTTTTTT. The encoded protein is CASSEVLAGTGELFF.

Relative to its sample, this clonotype is medium-sized (0.01 to 0.1%). The chain recombines TRBV20-1 with TRBJ1-5; D gene unclear. Germline CDR1 reads DFQATT; CDR2 reads SNEGSKA (reference sequence). The CDR3 runs 14 residues. The V and J ends lost 1 base and 1 base respectively, with 8 bases between them. The CDR3: CSARVSRSNQPQHF. Here the CDR3 DNA reads TGCAGTGCTAGAGTGTCAAGGAGCAATCAGCCCCAGCATTTT.

This sequence joins TRBV5-1 and TRBJ2-1; D not certain. The CDR3 runs to 17 residues. Germline values: CDR1 SGHRS, CDR2 YFSETQ. V lost 0 bases to trimming and J lost 1 base, with 14 bases between them. The CDR3 protein is CASSLAPGRISYNEQFF. DNA of the CDR3: TGCGCCAGCAGCTTGGCACCCGGCAGAATTTCCTACAATGAGCAGTTCTTC.

The chain carries TRBV12-3 or TRBV12-4 and TRBJ1-3, with unresolved D. The CDR3 spans 16 residues. Trimming pared 0 bases from V and 0 bases from J, leaving 9 bases between. The CDR3 nucleotides read TGTGCCAGCAGTTTAGCAATGGCATCCTCTGGAAACACCATATATTTT. Translated, it gives CASSLAMASSGNTIYF.

This clonotype is medium-sized by share. The chain recombines TRBV13 with TRBJ2-7; 8 nucleotides agree with TRBD1. Germline V gene data show CDR1 as PRHDT and CDR2 as FYEKMQ (reference sequence). CDR3 length equals 14 residues. V was clipped by 4 bases and J by 5 bases; unmatched bases: 7. CDR3 coding DNA: TGTGCCAGCAGCTCCCGACAGGGGCTCCACGAGCAGTACTTC. Its protein is CASSSRQGLHEQYF.

This clonotype is medium-sized. The chain recombines TRBV7-2 with TRBJ2-7; 7 bases are shared with TRBD1. The ends lost 3 bases at V and 4 bases at J; junction bases unmatched: 9. The CDR3 consists of 15 residues. The germline V gene has CDR1 SGHTA and CDR2 FQGNSA. CDR3 coding DNA: TGTGCCAGCAGCTTTCCGGGACAGCGGTCGTACGAGCAGTACTTC. Protein sequence: CASSFPGQRSYEQYF.

This clonotype is classed as medium-sized. The chain is built from TRBV12-3 or TRBV12-4 and TRBJ1-5; 11 positions match TRBD1. Trimming removed 2 bases from V and 5 bases from J; junction bases left unmatched: 5. The CDR3 extends over 16 amino acids. The CDR3 DNA is TGTGCCAGCAGTTTATCAGGGGGACAGGGGGATCAGCCCCAGCATTTT. Translated: CASSLSGGQGDQPQHF.

This clonotype is medium-sized within its sample. Here the CDR3 reads CSARLQDNSPLHF. CDR3 coding DNA: TGCAGTGCTAGATTACAGGATAATTCACCCCTCCACTTT. The V gene is TRBV20-1, the J gene TRBJ1-6; D is perhaps TRBD1 (5 bases). Germline V gene data show CDR1 as DFQATT and CDR2 as SNEGSKA (reference sequence). Between the trimmed V and J ends, which lost 2 bases and 5 bases, there was a span of 7 bases. The CDR3 has 13 amino acids.

The rearrangement uses TRBV5-1 and TRBJ1-4; tentatively, D is TRBD1 (5 bases). The CDR3 is 15 residues long. Germline V gene sequence: CDR1 SGHRS, CDR2 YFSETQ. Deletions cut 1 base from V and 4 bases from J, with 11 bases between. The CDR3 DNA sequence: TGCGCCAGCAGCTTGACCGGGACGGGTAATGAAAAACTGTTTTTT. Its protein product is CASSLTGTGNEKLFF.

By sample share, this clonotype is medium-sized. The chain uses TRBV2 and TRBJ1-3; perhaps TRBD1 as D (5 bases). V dropped 4 bases and J dropped 0 bases, with 16 bases sitting between them. Germline V gives CDR1 SNHLY, CDR2 FYNNEI. The CDR3 has 17 amino acids. The CDR3 protein is CASSAAGGRFSGNTIYF. The CDR3 DNA reads TGTGCCAGCAGTGCGGCGGGGGGACGGTTCTCTGGAAACACCATATATTTT.

The chain recombines TRBV18 with TRBJ2-5; 7 bases line up with TRBD1. The CDR3 is 14 amino acids. Trimming removed 5 bases from V and 1 base from J; junction bases left unmatched: 4. The germline V gene has CDR1 KGHSH and CDR2 LQKENI. CDR3 DNA: TGTGCCAGCTCATCGACAGGGTCCCAAGAGACCCAGTACTTC. It translates to CASSSTGSQETQYF.

This clonotype occurred a few times. This chain connects TRBV29-1 to TRBJ1-1, with unresolved D. The V end was cut by 0 bases, the J end by 4 bases, with 12 bases between. Germline assignment: CDR1 SQVTM and CDR2 ANQGSEA. The CDR3 is 14 amino acids. CDR3 region: CSVEEAGWSTEAFF. DNA for the CDR3: TGCAGCGTTGAAGAGGCGGGGTGGAGCACTGAAGCTTTCTTT.

This clonotype showed up just a few times. This sequence joins TRBV19 and TRBJ1-4; D is perhaps TRBD1 (5 bases). V lost 8 bases, J lost 8 bases, and 12 bases lay in between. This CDR3 is 12 amino acids long. Germline values: CDR1 LNHDA, CDR2 SQIVND (reference sequence). CDR3 nucleotides: TGTGCCAGTTCGGGACTGGAAGAAAAACTGTTTTTT. As protein: CASSGLEEKLFF.

This clonotype is judged large. This chain uses TRBV20-1 with TRBJ1-1; 12 bases map to TRBD1. Germline trimming cut 2 bases from V and 1 base from J; bases unmatched to any gene: 2. The CDR3 is made up of 15 amino acids. CDR1 DFQATT and CDR2 SNEGSKA come from the germline V gene (reference sequence). CDR3 nucleotides: TGCAGTGCTAGATCGGGACAGGGGGCGAACACTGAAGCTTTCTTT. Translating gives CSARSGQGANTEAFF.

As for this clonotype: A read error may explain this, as a much larger clone is one base away. The chain employs TRBV7-8 and TRBJ2-1; D may match TRBD1 or TRBD2 (5 bases each). The CDR3 sequence is 15 residues long. V lost 4 bases, J lost 7 bases, and 17 bases lay in between. Germline values: CDR1 SGHVS, CDR2 FQNEAQ. In nucleotides, the CDR3 is TGTGCCAGCAGCTCCCCACCTGGGACGCAAAATGAGCAGTTCTTC. Protein product: CASSSPPGTQNEQFF.